This T cell receptor beta chain was obtained from a study of blood T cell repertoires in COVID-19. Authors' analysis steps: Reference gene primers were amplified, and this amplification served to estimate nucleated cell counts. Sequencing was performed with immunoSEQ multiplex PCR; in TCRdb, only in-frame clones are kept and a portion is missing. V and J calls plus clone size are reproduced from that table; the DNA served to infer D and trimming. The table has roughly 110,000 clones, roughly 90% seen once; the top ten hold 4.9%. The junction had 10 bases not matched to a gene; V was cut back by 6 bases and J by 9 bases. Germline V gene data show CDR1 as MNHEY and CDR2 as SVGAGI. The CDR3 covers 15 residues.

This receptor was identified in a man in his forties or fifties with active or convalescent COVID-19. The chain carries TRBV6-5 and TRBJ1-6, with 8 bases identical to TRBD1. The sequencing sample was made of peripheral blood. The CDR3 loop is CASSKGQAGSSPLHF. DNA for the CDR3: TGTGCCAGCAGCAAGGGACAGGCTGGGAGTTCACCCCTCCACTTT.